This TCR beta chain came from a study of CD4 T cells in relation to SARS-CoV-2 and coronaviruses. Whole-study context: TCR beta CDR3s were sequenced after approximately nine-day antigen culture of PBMCs.

Some clones are missing from TCRdb's copy, which holds only in-frame ones; the method was immunoSEQ multiplex PCR. The table includes 35,000 to 50,000 clones, almost 85% detected once. In regard to this clone: Its antigen is unidentified.

CDR1 SGHDN and CDR2 FVKESK come from the germline V gene. This CDR3 spans 16 amino acids. The ends lost 0 bases at V and 5 bases at J; junction bases unmatched: 2. This chain joins TRBV14 and TRBJ2-2, with 11 bases aligning to TRBD2. This receptor was obtained from an adult with COVID-19. The sequenced sample was naive CD4+ T cells from PBMCs, cultured in vitro. Specified subset: naive CD4+ T cells isolated by negative enrichment. The CDR3 sequence is CASSQDRLAGTGELFF. DNA of the CDR3: TGTGCCAGCAGCCAAGACCGACTAGCGGGAACCGGGGAGCTGTTTTTT. Full variable domain (missing parts from reference TRBV14 and TRBJ2-2): EAGVTQFPSHSVIEKGQTVTLRCDPISGHDNLYWYRRVMGKEIKFLLHFVKESKQDESGMPNNRFLAERTGGTYSTLKVQPAELEDSGVYFCASSQDRLAGTGELFFGEGSRLTVL.